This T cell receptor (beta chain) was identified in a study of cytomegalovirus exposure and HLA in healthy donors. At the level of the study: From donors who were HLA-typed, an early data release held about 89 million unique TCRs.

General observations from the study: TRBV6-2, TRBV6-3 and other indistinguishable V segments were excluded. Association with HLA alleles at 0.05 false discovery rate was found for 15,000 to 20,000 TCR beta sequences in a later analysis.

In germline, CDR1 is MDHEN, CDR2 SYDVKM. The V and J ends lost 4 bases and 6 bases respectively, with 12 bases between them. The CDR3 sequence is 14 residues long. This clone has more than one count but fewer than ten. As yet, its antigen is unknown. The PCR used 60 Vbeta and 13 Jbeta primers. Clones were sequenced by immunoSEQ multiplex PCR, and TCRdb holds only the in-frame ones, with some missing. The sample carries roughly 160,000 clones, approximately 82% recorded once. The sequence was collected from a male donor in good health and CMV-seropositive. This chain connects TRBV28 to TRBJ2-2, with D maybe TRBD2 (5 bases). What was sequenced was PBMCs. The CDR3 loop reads CASSSTRSAGELFF. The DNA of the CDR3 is TGTGCCAGCAGTTCTACTAGGTCCGCCGGGGAGCTGTTTTTT.